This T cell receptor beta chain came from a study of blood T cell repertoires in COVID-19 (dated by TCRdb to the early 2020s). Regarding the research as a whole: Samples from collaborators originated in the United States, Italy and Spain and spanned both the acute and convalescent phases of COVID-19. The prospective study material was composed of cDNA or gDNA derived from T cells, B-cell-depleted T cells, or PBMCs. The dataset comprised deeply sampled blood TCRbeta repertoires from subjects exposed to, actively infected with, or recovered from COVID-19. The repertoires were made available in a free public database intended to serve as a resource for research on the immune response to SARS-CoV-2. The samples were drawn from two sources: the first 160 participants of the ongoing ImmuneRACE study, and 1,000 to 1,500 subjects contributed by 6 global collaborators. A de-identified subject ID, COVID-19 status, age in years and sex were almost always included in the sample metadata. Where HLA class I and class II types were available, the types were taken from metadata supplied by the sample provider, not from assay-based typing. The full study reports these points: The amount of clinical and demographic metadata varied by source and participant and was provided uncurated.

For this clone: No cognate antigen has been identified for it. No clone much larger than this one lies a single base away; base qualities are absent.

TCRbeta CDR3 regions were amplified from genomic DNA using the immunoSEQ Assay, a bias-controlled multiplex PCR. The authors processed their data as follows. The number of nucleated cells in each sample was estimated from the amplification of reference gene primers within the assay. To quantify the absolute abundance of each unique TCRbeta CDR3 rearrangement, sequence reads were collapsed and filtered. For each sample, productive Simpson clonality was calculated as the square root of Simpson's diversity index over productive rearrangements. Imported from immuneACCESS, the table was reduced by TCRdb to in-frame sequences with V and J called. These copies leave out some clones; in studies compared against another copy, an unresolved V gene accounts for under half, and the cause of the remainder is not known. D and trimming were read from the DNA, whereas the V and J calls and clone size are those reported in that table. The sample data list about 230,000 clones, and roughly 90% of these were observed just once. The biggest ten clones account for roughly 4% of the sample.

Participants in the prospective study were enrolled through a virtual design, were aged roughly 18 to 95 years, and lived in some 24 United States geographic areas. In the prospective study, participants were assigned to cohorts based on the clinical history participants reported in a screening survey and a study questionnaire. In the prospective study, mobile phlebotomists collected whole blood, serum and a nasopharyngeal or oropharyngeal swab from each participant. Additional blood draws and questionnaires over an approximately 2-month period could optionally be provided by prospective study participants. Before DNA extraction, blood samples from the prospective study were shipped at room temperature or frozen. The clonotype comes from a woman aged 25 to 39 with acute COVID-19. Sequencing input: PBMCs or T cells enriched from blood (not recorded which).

The DNA sequence is TGTGCCAGCAGCGTACTTGATGTTAGTGATTCACCCCTCCACTTT. Translated, this is CASSVLDVSDSPLHF. The rearrangement joined TRBV9 to TRBJ1-6, with the D gene too uncertain to name. V is shortened by 1 base, J by 8 bases, and the region joining them spans 13 bases. The germline V gene provides CDR1 SGDLS and CDR2 YYNGEE. The CDR3, from cysteine to phenylalanine, totals 15 residues. Of all the DNA, just the CDR3 is kept, 45 bases in frame from base 1.